This T cell receptor (beta chain) comes out of a study of blood T cell repertoires in COVID-19. Study summary: There were acute and convalescent COVID-19 samples, and they came from the United States, Italy and Spain. The cDNA or gDNA used as material had been derived from T cells, B-cell-depleted T cells, or PBMCs.

The CDR3 has 14 amino acids. The V gene's germline CDR1 is ENHRY and CDR2 SYGVKD. Deletions cut 3 bases from V and 5 bases from J, with 8 bases between. Original analysis: Estimation of nucleated cell counts relied on the amplification of reference gene primers. Clones were read by immunoSEQ multiplex PCR, and TCRdb kept only the in-frame ones, dropping some. V and J calls and clone size are given by that table; D and trimming were obtained from the DNA. The top ten clones hold roughly 2.5% of a sample with over 200,000 clones, approximately 91% of them seen once. This receptor was identified in a woman between 55 and 75 years old with acute or convalescent COVID-19. The material sequenced was peripheral blood. The chain joins TRBV10-3 to TRBJ1-6, with unresolved D. CDR3 sequence: CAISERQDNSPLHF. The CDR3 DNA reads as TGTGCCATCAGTGAACGGCAGGATAATTCACCCCTCCACTTT.